Following are 19 T cell receptor beta chains from one sample sequenced in a study of OX40 agonist ivuxolimab in advanced cancers. Assay: immunoSEQ multiplex PCR; the TCRdb copy retains only in-frame clones and omits some. Of about 76,000 clones in the sample, roughly 85% were seen once. This sample comprised CD4+ or CD8+ T cells sorted from blood, obtained in a trial of the OX40 agonist ivuxolimab. The source is an adult with an advanced solid tumor such as melanoma, head and neck, liver or kidney cancer.

Concerning this clone: The DNA is left out, because the CDR3 cannot be placed on it with certainty; the CDR3 is given as TCRdb lists it. J is TRBJ2-5 and V is TRBV10-3; the D call TRBD1 from the table was never checked on the DNA. Germline CDR1 and CDR2: ENHRY and SYGVKD. A total of 16 residues make up the CDR3, ends included. The CDR3 sequence is CAISPGQLTFGETQYF.

The chain has TRBV18 and TRBJ2-3; possible D gene TRBD2, 6 bases. Deletions cut 6 bases from V and 1 base from J, with 14 bases between. From germline, CDR1 is KGHSH and CDR2 LQKENI. The CDR3 extends over 15 amino acids. This chain's CDR3 is CASSIRTGGTDTQYF. CDR3 coding DNA: TGTGCCAGCTCCATACGGACGGGGGGCACAGATACGCAGTATTTT. The full variable domain, completed using reference TRBV18 and TRBJ2-3, is NAGVMQNPRHLVRRRGQEARLRCSPMKGHSHVYWYRQLPEEGLKFMVYLQKENIIDESGMPKERFSAEFPKEGPSILRIQQVVRGDSAAYFCASSIRTGGTDTQYFGPGTRLTVL.

This chain links TRBV11-2 with TRBJ1-1; D gene unclear. CDR3 length equals 11 residues. The V end lost 5 bases, the J end lost 6 bases, and 7 bases lay between the germline ends. The germline gives CDR1 SGHAT, CDR2 FQNNGV. This CDR3 is CASSRNSEAFF. The DNA for the CDR3 is TGTGCCAGCAGCCGCAACTCTGAAGCTTTCTTT. Full variable domain (missing parts from reference TRBV11-2 and TRBJ1-1): EAGVAQSPRYKIIEKRQSVAFWCNPISGHATLYWYQQILGQGPKLLIQFQNNGVVDDSQLPKDRFSAERLKGVDSTLKIQPAKLEDSAVYLCASSRNSEAFFGQGTRLTVV.

V gene TRBV30 combines with J gene TRBJ1-6; D uncertain. Germline lookup yields CDR1 GTSNPN and CDR2 SVGIG (reference sequence). Trimming took off 0 bases at V and 7 bases at J, with 7 bases between the two ends. This CDR3 is built from 13 residues. CDR3 residues: CAWSVSGNSPLHF. Here the CDR3 DNA reads TGTGCCTGGAGTGTATCCGGGAATTCACCCCTCCACTTT.

A single count supports this clone. V gene TRBV18 combines with J gene TRBJ1-1, with TRBD1 identical over 8 bases. The CDR3 runs 14 residues. After removal of 5 bases from V and 7 bases from J, the junction contained 9 bases not matched to a gene. The germline gives CDR1 KGHSH, CDR2 LQKENI. The CDR3 region has the DNA TGTGCCAGCTCAGCCGGGACAGGAAACTATGAAGCTTTCTTT. Amino acids: CASSAGTGNYEAFF.

The chain is built from TRBV4-2 and TRBJ2-1, with 10 bases that match TRBD1. The CDR3 runs 15 residues. Looked up from germline, CDR1 is LGHNA and CDR2 is YNFKEQ. V shed 0 bases, J shed 7 bases, and the junction held 3 bases outside the gene matches. The CDR3 nucleotides are TGTGCCAGCAGCCAAGATGCGGACAGGGGGAATGAGCAGTTCTTC. This translates into CASSQDADRGNEQFF.

The rearrangement links TRBV27 to TRBJ1-6, with a tentative D call TRBD1 (5 bases). Germline CDR1 reads MNHEY; CDR2 reads SMNVEV (reference sequence). With 3 bases removed from V and 0 bases from J, the gap between germline ends came to 12 bases. The CDR3 contains 17 residues. The CDR3 DNA is TGTGCCAGCAGTTTGCAGGGACCAACCTCCTATAATTCACCCCTCCACTTT. This encodes CASSLQGPTSYNSPLHF.

The chain has TRBV29-1 and TRBJ2-1; D assignment may be TRBD1 or TRBD2 (6 bases each). The CDR3 is made up of 14 amino acids. Germline V gene lookup returns CDR1 SQVTM and CDR2 ANQGSEA. The ends were cut back, 5 bases at V and 9 bases at J, with 20 bases in the middle. CDR3 region: CSVPVRGPVGEQFF. DNA for the CDR3: TGCAGCGTTCCCGTCCGGGGGCCCGTCGGTGAGCAGTTCTTC.

V is TRBV14 and J is TRBJ2-3; D is uncertain. Looked up from germline, CDR1 is SGHDN and CDR2 is FVKESK. The CDR3 has 12 amino acids. V lost 2 bases and J lost 2, with 2 bases in between. The DNA of the CDR3 is TGTGCCAGCAGCCAAAACACAGATACGCAGTATTTT. Translated: CASSQNTDTQYF.

The rearrangement uses TRBV7-6 and TRBJ2-2; 7 positions agree with TRBD1. The trim removed 5 bases at V and 5 bases at J, leaving 8 bases unmatched. The CDR3 sequence is 15 residues long. Looked up from germline, CDR1 is SGHVS and CDR2 is FNYEAQ. The CDR3 loop is CASSRLGQTTGELFF. The CDR3 DNA reads as TGTGCCAGCAGCCGCCTGGGACAGACTACCGGGGAGCTGTTTTTT.

This rearrangement joins TRBV2 to TRBJ2-7, with D tentatively TRBD1 or TRBD2 (6 bases each). CDR1 and CDR2 (germline): SNHLY, FYNNEI. There are 13 residues in the CDR3. The ends were cut back, 3 bases at V and 8 bases at J, with 14 bases in the middle. Here the CDR3 DNA reads TGTGCCAGCAGTGAGGGGGGCCGTGGGAAGCAGTACTTC. Amino acids: CASSEGGRGKQYF.

V usage is TRBV5-4 and J usage is TRBJ2-6; D uncertain. Germline loops: CDR1 SGHNT, CDR2 YYREEE (reference sequence). V lost 4 bases, J lost 12 bases, and 14 bases lay in between. This CDR3 region has 13 residues. The CDR3, as DNA: TGTGCCAGCAGCACCTACGAACCCGCCGTCCTGACTTTC. It yields the protein CASSTYEPAVLTF.

The rearrangement joins TRBV19 to TRBJ1-2; possible D gene TRBD1, 6 bases. Germline lookup yields CDR1 LNHDA and CDR2 SQIVND (reference sequence). The ends were cut back, 10 bases at V and 1 base at J, with 19 bases in the middle. This CDR3 has 15 amino acids. The CDR3 sequence: CATLPDGQHNYGYTF. The CDR3 region has the DNA TGTGCCACCCTCCCCGACGGACAGCATAACTATGGCTACACCTTC.

This clone was seen a handful of times. The CDR3 DNA reads TGTGCCAGCAGAAGCGAGGCTTTTCAGTTCTTC. It translates to CASRSEAFQFF. V gene TRBV11-1 combines with J gene TRBJ2-1; D gene uncertain. Germline V gives CDR1 SGHAT, CDR2 FQDESV (reference sequence). The CDR3 spans 11 residues. V lost 6 bases and J lost 13, with 13 bases in between. The whole variable domain, filled in from reference TRBV11-1 and TRBJ2-1, reads EAEVAQSPRYKITEKSQAVAFWCDPISGHATLYWYRQILGQGPELLVQFQDESVVDDSQLPKDRFSAERLKGVDSTLKIQPAELGDSAMYLCASRSEAFQFFGPGTRLTVL.

For this clone: The sample carries other DNA sequences with the same CDR3. The chain joins TRBV30 to TRBJ2-7, with TRBD1 matching over 7 bases. The V gene's germline CDR1 is GTSNPN and CDR2 SVGIG (reference sequence). The CDR3 consists of 11 residues. The junction had 5 bases not matched to a gene; V was cut back by 5 bases and J by 7 bases. DNA of the CDR3: TGTGCCTGGGACAGGGTAGGTGAGCAGTACTTC. This codes for CAWDRVGEQYF.

The V gene is TRBV5-5, the J gene TRBJ2-5, with 8 bases identical to TRBD2. V lost 0 bases, J lost 2 bases, and 0 bases stayed unmatched. CDR1 is SGHKS, CDR2 YYEKEE, per germline (reference sequence). The CDR3 has 14 amino acids. CDR3 nucleotide sequence: TGTGCCAGCAGCTTGGCGGGGGGGCAAGAGACCCAGTACTTC. Amino acids: CASSLAGGQETQYF. The whole variable domain, filled in from reference TRBV5-5 and TRBJ2-5, reads DAGVTQSPTHLIKTRGQQVTLRCSPISGHKSVSWYQQVLGQGPQFIFQYYEKEERGRGNFPDRFSARQFPNYSSELNVNALLLGDSALYLCASSLAGGQETQYFGPGTRLLVL.

The V and J genes are TRBV7-2 and TRBJ1-5; TRBD1 might be the D (5 bases). There are 13 residues in the CDR3. CDR1 is SGHTA, CDR2 FQGNSA, per germline. V lost 5 bases, J lost 5 bases, and 10 bases lay in between. The CDR3 spells CASSVGAYQPQHF. Here the CDR3 DNA reads TGTGCCAGCAGCGTCGGGGCTTATCAGCCCCAGCATTTT.

This clone appeared once. This chain connects TRBV5-1 to TRBJ2-5; no clear D gene. This CDR3 spans 15 amino acids. Between the trimmed V and J ends, which lost 0 bases and 1 base, there was a span of 10 bases. The germline gives CDR1 SGHRS, CDR2 YFSETQ. CDR3 residues: CASSLEYRLQETQYF. CDR3 nucleotide sequence: TGCGCCAGCAGCTTGGAGTACAGACTCCAAGAGACCCAGTACTTC.

This clone was detected once. The rearrangement uses TRBV30 and TRBJ1-1; possibly TRBD1 for D (6 bases). The CDR3 runs 13 residues. Trimming left V 7 bases short and J 11 bases short, with 23 bases between. The germline gives CDR1 GTSNPN, CDR2 SVGIG (reference sequence). As DNA, the CDR3 is TGTGCCTCTACCCGGGACATACCCCTGGGGGCTTTCTTT. Protein product: CASTRDIPLGAFF.